The 3 T cell receptor beta chains below were found in one sample sequenced in a study of T cells in Graves' hyperthyroidism and ophthalmopathy. Amplified TCR beta CDR3 regions came from RNA transcripts. First-round RT-PCR with HTBI primers amplified the TCR CDR3 region. TCRdb re-derived calls from the multiplex PCR reads in MiXCR, one entry per CDR3 protein. The table includes under 750,000 distinct CDR3 sequences, 18% detected once. The sequenced material came from blood. All receptors derive from a woman in her forties or fifties with Graves' hyperthyroidism that later progressed to Graves' ophthalmopathy.

The gene calls are TRBV19 and TRBJ2-2; D might be TRBD2 (5 bases). V was cut by 5 bases and J by 4 bases, with 23 bases left in between. Germline V gives CDR1 LNHDA, CDR2 SQIVND (reference sequence). The CDR3 extends over 18 amino acids. The CDR3 region has the DNA TGTGCCAGTAGTTTAAGGACGGCTGGACTTGGGTCCACCGGGGAGCTGTTTTTT. It specifies CASSLRTAGLGSTGELFF.

The chain is built from TRBV12-3 or TRBV12-4 and TRBJ2-3; 8 positions match TRBD2. The V and J ends lost 3 bases and 4 bases, in that order; junction bases with no gene match: 3. CDR3 size: 14 residues. As DNA, the CDR3 is TGTGCCAGCAGTTTTCGGGGGGGCGCAGATACGCAGTATTTT. It is translated as CASSFRGGADTQYF.

The rearrangement joins TRBV20-1 to TRBJ1-2, with D hard to call. This CDR3 contains 12 residues. Looked up from germline, CDR1 is DFQATT and CDR2 is SNEGSKA (reference sequence). V was trimmed by 3 bases and J by 4 bases, leaving 9 bases between them. The CDR3 bases are TGCAGTGCTAGCACAACCAGCTATGGCTACACCTTC. Translation gives CSASTTSYGYTF.